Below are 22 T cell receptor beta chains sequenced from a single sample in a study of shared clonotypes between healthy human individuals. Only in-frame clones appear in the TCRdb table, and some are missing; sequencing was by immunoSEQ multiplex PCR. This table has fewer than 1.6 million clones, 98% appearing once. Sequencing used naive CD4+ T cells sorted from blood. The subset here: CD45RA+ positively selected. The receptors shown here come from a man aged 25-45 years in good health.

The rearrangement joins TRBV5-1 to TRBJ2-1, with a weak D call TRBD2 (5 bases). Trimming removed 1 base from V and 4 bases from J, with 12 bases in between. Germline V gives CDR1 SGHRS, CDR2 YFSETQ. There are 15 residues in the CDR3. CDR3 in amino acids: CASSLSRWEYNEQFF. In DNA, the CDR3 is TGCGCCAGCAGCTTGAGCAGATGGGAGTACAATGAGCAGTTCTTC.

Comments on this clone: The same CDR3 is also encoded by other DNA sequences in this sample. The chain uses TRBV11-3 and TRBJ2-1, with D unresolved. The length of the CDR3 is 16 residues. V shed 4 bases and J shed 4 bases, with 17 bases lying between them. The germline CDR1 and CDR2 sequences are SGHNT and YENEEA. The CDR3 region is CASSSKAGTAYNEQFF. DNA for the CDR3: TGTGCCAGCAGCTCGAAGGCTGGTACGGCGTACAATGAGCAGTTCTTC.

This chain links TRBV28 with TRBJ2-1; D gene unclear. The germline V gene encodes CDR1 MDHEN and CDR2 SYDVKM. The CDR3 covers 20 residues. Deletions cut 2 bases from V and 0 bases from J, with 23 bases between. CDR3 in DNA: TGTGCCAGCAGTTTAGGGTTCCTTGCCCGACCCCCGAGCTCCTACAATGAGCAGTTCTTC. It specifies CASSLGFLARPPSSYNEQFF.

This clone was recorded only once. Here the CDR3 DNA reads TGTGCCAGCAGTCTGCTGGACAGACAGTTCTTC. Translating it yields CASSLLDRQFF. The rearrangement uses TRBV7-9 and TRBJ2-1, with a possible D match to TRBD1 (6 bases). This CDR3 spans 11 amino acids. Germline CDR1 is SEHNR and CDR2 is FQNEAQ (reference sequence). V dropped 6 bases and J dropped 13 bases, with 13 bases sitting between them.

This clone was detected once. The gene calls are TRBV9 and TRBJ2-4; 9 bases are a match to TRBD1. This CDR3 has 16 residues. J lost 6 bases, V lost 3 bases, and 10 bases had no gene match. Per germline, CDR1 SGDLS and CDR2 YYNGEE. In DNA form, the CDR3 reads TGTGCCAGCAGCGCCGCTCATGGGGGACAGGGAAACATTCAGTACTTC. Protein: CASSAAHGGQGNIQYF. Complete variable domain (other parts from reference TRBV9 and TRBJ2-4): DSGVTQTPKHLITATGQRVTLRCSPRSGDLSVYWYQQSLDQGLQFLIQYYNGEERAKGNILERFSAQQFPDLHSELNLSSLELGDSALYFCASSAAHGGQGNIQYFGAGTRLSVL.

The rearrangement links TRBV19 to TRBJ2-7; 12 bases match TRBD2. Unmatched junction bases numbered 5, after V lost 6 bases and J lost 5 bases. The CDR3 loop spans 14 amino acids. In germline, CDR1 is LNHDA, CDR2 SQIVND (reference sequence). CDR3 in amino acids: CASSTLAGGNEQYF. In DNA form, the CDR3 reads TGTGCCAGTAGCACTCTAGCGGGAGGGAACGAGCAGTACTTC.

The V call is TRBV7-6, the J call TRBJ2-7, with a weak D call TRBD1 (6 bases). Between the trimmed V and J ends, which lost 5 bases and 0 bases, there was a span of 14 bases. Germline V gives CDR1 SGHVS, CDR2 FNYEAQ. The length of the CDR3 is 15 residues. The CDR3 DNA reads TGTGCCAGCAGCCCCACCGGACAGCTCTCCTACGAGCAGTACTTC. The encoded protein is CASSPTGQLSYEQYF.

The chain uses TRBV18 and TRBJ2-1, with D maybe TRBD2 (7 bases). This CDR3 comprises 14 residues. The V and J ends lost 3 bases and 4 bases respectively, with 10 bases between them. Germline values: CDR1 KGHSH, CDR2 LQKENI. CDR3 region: CASSPGGLYNEQFF. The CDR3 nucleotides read TGTGCCAGCTCACCGGGGGGGCTTTACAATGAGCAGTTCTTC.

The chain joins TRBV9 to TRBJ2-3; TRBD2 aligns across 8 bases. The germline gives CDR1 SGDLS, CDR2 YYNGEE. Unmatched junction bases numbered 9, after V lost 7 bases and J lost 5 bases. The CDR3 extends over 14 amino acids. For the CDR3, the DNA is TGTGCCAGCTCAGCGGGAGCTGCGATAGATACGCAGTATTTT. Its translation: CASSAGAAIDTQYF.

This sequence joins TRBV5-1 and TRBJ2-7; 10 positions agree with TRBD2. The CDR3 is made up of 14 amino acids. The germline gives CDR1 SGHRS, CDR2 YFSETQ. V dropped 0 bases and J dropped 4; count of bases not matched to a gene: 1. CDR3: CASSLDSGRYEQYF. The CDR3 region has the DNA TGCGCCAGCAGCTTGGATAGCGGGAGGTACGAGCAGTACTTC. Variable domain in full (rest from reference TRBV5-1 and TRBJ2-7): KAGVTQTPRYLIKTRGQQVTLSCSPISGHRSVSWYQQTPGQGLQFLFEYFSETQRNKGNFPGRFSGRQFSNSRSEMNVSTLELGDSALYLCASSLDSGRYEQYFGPGTRLTVT.

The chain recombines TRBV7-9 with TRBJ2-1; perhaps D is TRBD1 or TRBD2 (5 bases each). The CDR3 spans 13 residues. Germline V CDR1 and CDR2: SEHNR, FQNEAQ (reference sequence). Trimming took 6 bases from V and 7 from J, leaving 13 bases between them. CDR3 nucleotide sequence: TGTGCCAGCAGTCCTATGGGGGTAAATGAGCAGTTCTTC. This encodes CASSPMGVNEQFF. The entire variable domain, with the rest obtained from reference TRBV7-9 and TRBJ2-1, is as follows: DTGVSQNPRHKITKRGQNVTFRCDPISEHNRLYWYRQTLGQGPEFLTYFQNEAQLEKSRLLSDRFSAERPKGSFSTLEIQRTEQGDSAMYLCASSPMGVNEQFFGPGTRLTVL.

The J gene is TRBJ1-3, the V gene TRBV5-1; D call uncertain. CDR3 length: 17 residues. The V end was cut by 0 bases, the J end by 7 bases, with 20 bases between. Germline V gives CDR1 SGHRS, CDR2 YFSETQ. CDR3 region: CASSLGPQSANANTIYF. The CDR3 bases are TGCGCCAGCAGCTTGGGGCCACAATCGGCAAATGCGAACACCATATATTTT.

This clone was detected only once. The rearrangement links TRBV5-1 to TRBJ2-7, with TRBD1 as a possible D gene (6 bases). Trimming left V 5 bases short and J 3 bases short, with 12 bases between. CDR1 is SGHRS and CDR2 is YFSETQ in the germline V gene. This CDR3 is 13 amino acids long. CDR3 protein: CASSRQAGYEQYF. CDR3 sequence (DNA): TGCGCCAGCAGTAGACAGGCGGGCTACGAGCAGTACTTC. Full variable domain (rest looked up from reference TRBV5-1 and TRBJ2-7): KAGVTQTPRYLIKTRGQQVTLSCSPISGHRSVSWYQQTPGQGLQFLFEYFSETQRNKGNFPGRFSGRQFSNSRSEMNVSTLELGDSALYLCASSRQAGYEQYFGPGTRLTVT.

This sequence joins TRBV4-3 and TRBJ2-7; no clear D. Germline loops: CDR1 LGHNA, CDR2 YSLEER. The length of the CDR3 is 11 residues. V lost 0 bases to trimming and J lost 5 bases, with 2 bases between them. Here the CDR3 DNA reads TGCGCCAGCAGCCAAGACCACGAGCAGTACTTC. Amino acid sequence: CASSQDHEQYF.

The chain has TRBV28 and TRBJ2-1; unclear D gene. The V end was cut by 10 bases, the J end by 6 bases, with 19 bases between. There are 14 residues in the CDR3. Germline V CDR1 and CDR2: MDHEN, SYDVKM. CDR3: CATYRPTGGNEQFF. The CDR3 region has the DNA TGTGCCACGTACAGACCTACCGGCGGCAATGAGCAGTTCTTC.

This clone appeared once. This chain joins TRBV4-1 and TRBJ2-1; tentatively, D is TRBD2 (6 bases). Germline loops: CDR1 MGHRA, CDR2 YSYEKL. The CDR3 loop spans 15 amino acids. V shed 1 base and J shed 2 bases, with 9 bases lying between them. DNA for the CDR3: TGCGCCAGCAGCCAAGGACTAGTTACCTACAATGAGCAGTTCTTC. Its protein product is CASSQGLVTYNEQFF.

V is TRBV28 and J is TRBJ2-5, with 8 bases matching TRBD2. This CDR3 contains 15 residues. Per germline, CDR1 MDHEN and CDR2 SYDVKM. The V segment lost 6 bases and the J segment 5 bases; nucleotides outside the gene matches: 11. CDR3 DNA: TGTGCCAGCAGCCCTAGGAGCGGGAGCCTGGAGACCCAGTACTTC. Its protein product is CASSPRSGSLETQYF.

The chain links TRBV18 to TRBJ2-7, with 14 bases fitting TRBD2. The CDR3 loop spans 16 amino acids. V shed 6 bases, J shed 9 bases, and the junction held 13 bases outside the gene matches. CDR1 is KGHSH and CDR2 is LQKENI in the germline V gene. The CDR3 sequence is CASSLGLAGGPRTQYF. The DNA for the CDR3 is TGTGCCAGCTCCCTAGGACTAGCGGGAGGCCCCAGGACGCAGTACTTC.

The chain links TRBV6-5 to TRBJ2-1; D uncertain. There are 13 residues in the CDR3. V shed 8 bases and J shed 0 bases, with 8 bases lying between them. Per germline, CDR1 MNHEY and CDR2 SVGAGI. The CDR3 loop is CASRGVSYNEQFF. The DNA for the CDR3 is TGTGCCAGCCGAGGAGTCTCCTACAATGAGCAGTTCTTC.

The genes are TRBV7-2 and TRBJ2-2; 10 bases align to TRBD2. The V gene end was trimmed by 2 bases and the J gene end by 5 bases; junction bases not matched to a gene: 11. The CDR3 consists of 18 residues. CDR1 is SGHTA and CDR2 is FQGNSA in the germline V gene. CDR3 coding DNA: TGTGCCAGCAGCTTAACTTCCGGCCTAGCGGGAGTTACCGGGGAGCTGTTTTTT. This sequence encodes CASSLTSGLAGVTGELFF.

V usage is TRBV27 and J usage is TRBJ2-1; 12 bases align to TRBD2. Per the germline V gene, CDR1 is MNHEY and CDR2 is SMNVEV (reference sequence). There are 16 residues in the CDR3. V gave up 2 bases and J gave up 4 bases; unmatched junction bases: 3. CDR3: CASSLRLAGAYNEQFF. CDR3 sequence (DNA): TGTGCCAGCAGTTTAAGACTAGCGGGAGCATACAATGAGCAGTTCTTC.

CDR3 sequence: CASSPKVGTNTDIQYF. CDR3 sequence (DNA): TGTGCCAGCTCACCTAAAGTTGGGACAAATACGGACATTCAGTACTTC. The V and J genes are TRBV18 and TRBJ2-4; TRBD1 might be the D (6 bases). The germline gives CDR1 KGHSH, CDR2 LQKENI. The length of the CDR3 is 16 residues. Trimming took 3 bases from V and 8 from J, leaving 20 bases between them.